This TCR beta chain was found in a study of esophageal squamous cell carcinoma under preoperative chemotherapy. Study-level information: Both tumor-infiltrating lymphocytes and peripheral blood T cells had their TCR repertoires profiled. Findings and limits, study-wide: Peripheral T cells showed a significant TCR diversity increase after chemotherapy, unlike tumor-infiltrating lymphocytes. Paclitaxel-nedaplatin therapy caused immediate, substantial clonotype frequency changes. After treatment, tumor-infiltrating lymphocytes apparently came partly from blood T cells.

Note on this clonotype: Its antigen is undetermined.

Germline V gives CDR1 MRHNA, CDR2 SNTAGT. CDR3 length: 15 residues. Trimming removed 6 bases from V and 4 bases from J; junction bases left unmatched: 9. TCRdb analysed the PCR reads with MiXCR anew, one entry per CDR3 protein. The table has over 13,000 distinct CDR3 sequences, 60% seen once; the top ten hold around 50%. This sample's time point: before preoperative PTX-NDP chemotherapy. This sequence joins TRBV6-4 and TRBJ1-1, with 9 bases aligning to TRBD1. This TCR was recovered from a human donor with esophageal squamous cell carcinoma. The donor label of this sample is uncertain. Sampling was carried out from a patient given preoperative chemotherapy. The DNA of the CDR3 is TGTGCCAGCAGGACGGGACAGGGTCGGGGCACTGAAGCTTTCTTT. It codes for CASRTGQGRGTEAFF.